This is a list of T cell receptor beta chains from one sample in a study of blood T cell repertoires in COVID-19. Sequenced by immunoSEQ multiplex PCR; TCRdb stores in-frame clones only, minus some. The sample yields hundreds of thousands of clones, 75% to 90% seen once. Sequenced: PBMCs or T cells enriched from blood (not recorded which). The source of these receptors is a man aged 18 to 35 who had recovered from COVID-19. Both conserved end residues are part of each CDR3. Each record gives: J gene, V gene, CDR3 protein.

TRBJ1-5	TRBV15	CATSNAPDRSGPQHF
TRBJ2-7	TRBV19	CASKITGQGNREQYF
TRBJ2-1	TRBV15	CATSREQLQGWTYNEQFF
TRBJ2-1	TRBV5-6	CASSLGDRRGNEQFF
TRBJ1-6	TRBV5-1	CASTLEGSGASPLHF
TRBJ1-6	TRBV5-4	CASSLGRISSSYNSPLHF
TRBJ1-2	TRBV7-2	CASSLDAGNYGYTF
TRBJ2-7	TRBV4-1	CASSQDTLAGGAYEQYF
TRBJ1-2	TRBV18	CANSQDRNYGYTF
TRBJ1-5	TRBV4-1	CASSQGTGGNQPQHF
TRBJ1-1	TRBV6-2/TRBV6-3	CASSYPGQGAFF
TRBJ1-2	TRBV19	CASESLGGGYTF
TRBJ1-1	TRBV6-5	CASSSPNVFGAFF
TRBJ1-6	TRBV30	CAWSRGGVDNSPLHF
TRBJ1-5	TRBV4-2	CASSQGGGDPPQHF
TRBJ1-1	TRBV5-8	CASSPRSGRNEAFF
TRBJ1-2	TRBV5-1	CASSLADYGYTF
TRBJ2-7	TRBV6-5	CASSYSGTSYEQYF
TRBJ1-5	TRBV29-1	CSVELGVGQPQHF
TRBJ2-1	TRBV19	CASSRSGGPISYNEQFF
TRBJ2-7	TRBV4-2	CASSQEGLAGDYEQYF
TRBJ2-3	TRBV21-1	CASSKGLSTDTQYF
TRBJ2-2	TRBV23-1	CASSQSAGAGELFF
TRBJ1-5	TRBV27	CASSPKTVYNQPQHF
TRBJ2-4	TRBV18	CASSPRTSSLNIQYF
TRBJ2-6	TRBV5-1	CASKGDGANVLTF
TRBJ1-2	TRBV19	CASSIGNHRGNRGYTF
TRBJ2-7	TRBV5-1	CASSSFTSGSYEQYF
TRBJ2-3	TRBV5-1	CASCTYRGGTDTQYF
TRBJ2-1	TRBV12-3/TRBV12-4	CASRPDRGEQFF
TRBJ1-2	TRBV9	CASSNRQGFDGYTF
TRBJ2-7	TRBV19	CASSLAGTGVDEQYF
TRBJ2-5	TRBV14	CASSRNGGMRAETQYF
TRBJ2-3	TRBV7-2	CASSRSRLAGADTQYF
TRBJ2-3	TRBV7-9	CASSPPPGLAGSTDTQYF
TRBJ1-5	TRBV21-1	CASSKERDSNQPQHF
TRBJ2-3	TRBV19	CASSIGLYTDTQYF
TRBJ1-2	TRBV7-9	CASTSGYNYGYTF
TRBJ2-2	TRBV4-3	CASSQDRQGYTGELFF
TRBJ1-3	TRBV18	CASSTGYSGNTIYF
TRBJ2-1	TRBV24-1	CATSDPSSYNEQFF
TRBJ2-7	TRBV4-1	CASSQDPGLWQYF
TRBJ2-5	TRBV7-9	CASSLAEVTKETQYF
TRBJ1-4	TRBV7-9	CASSPIDRGQEKLFF
TRBJ1-6	TRBV23-1	CASSQSGGRADDDNSPLHF